This T cell receptor (beta chain) is drawn from a study of blood T cell repertoires in COVID-19. Study background: The samples span acute and convalescent COVID-19 from the United States, Italy and Spain. T cells, B-cell-depleted T cells, or PBMCs provided the cDNA or gDNA that served as material.

Trimming stripped 1 base from V and 6 bases from J, with 7 bases between. This CDR3 is 13 amino acids long. In the authors' workflow: Nucleated cell counts were estimated from reference gene primer amplification. Sequenced by immunoSEQ multiplex PCR; TCRdb stores in-frame clones only, minus some. The V and J calls and clone size were taken over from that table, and D and trimming were inferred from the DNA. The repertoire holds 110,000 or so clones, with around 85% as singletons. This clone has just a few counts. The sample comprised peripheral blood. The clonotype originates from a middle-aged man with acute or convalescent COVID-19. The gene calls are TRBV12-3 or TRBV12-4 and TRBJ2-1; no reliable D call. The DNA of the CDR3 is TGTGCCAGCAGTTTAGGGCTTATCAATGAGCAGTTCTTC. Its translation: CASSLGLINEQFF.